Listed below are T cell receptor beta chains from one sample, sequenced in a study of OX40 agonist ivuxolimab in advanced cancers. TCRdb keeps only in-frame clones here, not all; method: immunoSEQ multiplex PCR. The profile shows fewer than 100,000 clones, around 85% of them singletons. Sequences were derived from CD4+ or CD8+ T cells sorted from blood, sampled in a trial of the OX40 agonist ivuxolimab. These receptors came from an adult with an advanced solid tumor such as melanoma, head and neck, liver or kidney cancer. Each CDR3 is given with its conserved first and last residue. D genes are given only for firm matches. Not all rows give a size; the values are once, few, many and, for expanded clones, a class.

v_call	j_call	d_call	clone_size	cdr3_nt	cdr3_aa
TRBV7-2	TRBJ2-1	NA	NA	TGTGCCAGCAGCTTATCAGGGGCCGACAATGAGCAGTTCTTC	CASSLSGADNEQFF
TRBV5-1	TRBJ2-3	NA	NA	TGCGCCAGCAGCGACAACCTCCGGGGCACAGATACGCAGTATTTT	CASSDNLRGTDTQYF
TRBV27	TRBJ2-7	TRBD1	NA	TGTGCCAGCAGCTTGGCCGGGACAGCCTACGAGCAGTACTTC	CASSLAGTAYEQYF
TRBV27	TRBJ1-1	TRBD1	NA	TGTGCCAGCAGTCCAAGGGGAAGGGGGCCTGAAGCTTTCTTT	CASSPRGRGPEAFF
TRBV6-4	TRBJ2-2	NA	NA	TGTGCCAGCAGTGAAGGGAGGTTCACCGGGGAGCTGTTTTTT	CASSEGRFTGELFF
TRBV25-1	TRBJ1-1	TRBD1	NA	TGTGCCAGCCAGAGGACAGGGAAGAACACTGAAGCTTTCTTT	CASQRTGKNTEAFF
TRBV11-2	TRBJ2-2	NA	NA	TGTGCCAGCAGCTTCCGAGGCGGGGAGCTGTTTTTT	CASSFRGGELFF
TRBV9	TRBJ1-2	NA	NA	TGTGCCAGCAGCTCCTTGACACGCCAGGGGGGCTACACCTTC	CASSSLTRQGGYTF
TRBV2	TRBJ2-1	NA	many	TGTGCCAGCAGTGGGGTCGGACGTGAGCAGTTCTTC	CASSGVGREQFF
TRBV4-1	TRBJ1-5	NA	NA	TGCGCCAGCAGCCAAGATAAGTTTAGCAATCAGCCCCAGCATTTT	CASSQDKFSNQPQHF
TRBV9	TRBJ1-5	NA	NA	TGTGCCAGCGGATTATCCGAGGGGCCCCAGCATTTT	CASGLSEGPQHF
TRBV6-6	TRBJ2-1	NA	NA	TGTGCCAGCAGCCCGAGCAATGAGCAGTTCTTC	CASSPSNEQFF
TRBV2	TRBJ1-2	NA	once	TGTGCCAGCACTTCATCGGGGGGCCCCGGATTC	CASTSSGGPGF
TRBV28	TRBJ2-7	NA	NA	TGTGCCAGCAGTTCCGCCGGGTTTGGAAACGAGCAGTACTTC	CASSSAGFGNEQYF
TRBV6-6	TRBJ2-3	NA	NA	TGTGCCAGCAGTGACCGGACCAAGGGTACGCAGTATTTT	CASSDRTKGTQYF
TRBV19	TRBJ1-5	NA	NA	TGTGCCAGTAGTAGGGCTGAGGGCCCCAATCAGCCCCAGCATTTT	CASSRAEGPNQPQHF
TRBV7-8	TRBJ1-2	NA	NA	TGTGCCAGCAGCTTAAGGGGCTCAGACTATGGCTACACCTTC	CASSLRGSDYGYTF
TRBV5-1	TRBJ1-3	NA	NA	TGCGCCAGCAGCACGGACGGGGGGCCTGGAAACACCATATATTTT	CASSTDGGPGNTIYF
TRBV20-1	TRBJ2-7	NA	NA	TGCAGTGCTCACGGTCCTCGGGAGCAGTACTTC	CSAHGPREQYF
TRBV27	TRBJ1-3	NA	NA	TGTGCCAGCAGGAAAGGGGTGGGAAACACCATATATTTT	CASRKGVGNTIYF
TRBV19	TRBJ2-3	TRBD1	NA	TGTGCCAGTTGGGACCAGGGGGCTTCAGATACGCAGTATTTT	CASWDQGASDTQYF
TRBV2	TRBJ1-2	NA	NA	TGTGCCAGCAGTGAAGCCGGCCTTAACTATGGCTACACCTTC	CASSEAGLNYGYTF
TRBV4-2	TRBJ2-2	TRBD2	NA	TGTGCCAGCAGCCACCCCCGGGGGGGGGACACCGGGGAGCTGTTTTTT	CASSHPRGGDTGELFF
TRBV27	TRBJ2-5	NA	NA	TGTGCCAGCAGTCCCCGCCGACAGGCTCAAGAGACCCAGTACTTC	CASSPRRQAQETQYF
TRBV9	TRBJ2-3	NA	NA	TGTGCCAGCAGCGTAGTGGGCGGGAGCACAGATACGCAGTATTTT	CASSVVGGSTDTQYF
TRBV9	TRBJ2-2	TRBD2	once	TGTGCCAGCAGCCCGGGGCGGAGACTAGCGGGCTCCGGGGAGCTGTTTTTT	CASSPGRRLAGSGELFF
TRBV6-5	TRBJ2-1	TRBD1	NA	TGTGCCAGCAGTAAGGGGACAGGGAGTGAGGATGAGCAGTTCTTC	CASSKGTGSEDEQFF